This TCR beta chain originates from a study of shared clonotypes between healthy human individuals. Germline V gives CDR1 MNHEY, CDR2 SMNVEV (reference sequence). CDR3 length: 20 amino acids. V was clipped by 2 bases and J by 1 base; unmatched bases: 12. It was around 220 ng DNA, about 30,000 T cell genomes, that sorted-subset replicate PCRs used. Original methodology: As immunoSEQ supplied junction-only sequences (without quality scores), filtering differed. Libraries were prepared by immunoSEQ multiplex PCR; TCRdb keeps only in-frame clonotypes and omits some of them. That table gives V, J and clone size, and the DNA gave D and trimming. The table records roughly 1,100,000 clones, around 75% of them present only once.

The source is a man between 18 and 29 years old in good health. Sequencing was done on a sample of memory CD4+ T cells sorted from blood. Subset reported: CD45RA-negative fraction. The genes are TRBV27 and TRBJ2-1; 12 positions agree with TRBD2. In DNA, the CDR3 is TGTGCCAGCAGTTTAGAGAGGTCTAGCGGGGGGGCCGGGTCCTACAATGAGCAGTTCTTC. Translation gives CASSLERSSGGAGSYNEQFF.